The 28 T cell receptor beta chains below come from one sample, sequenced in a study of cytomegalovirus exposure and HLA in healthy donors. The PCR was carried out with 60 Vbeta primers and 13 Jbeta primers. TCRdb keeps only in-frame clones here, not all; method: immunoSEQ multiplex PCR. The data hold 200,000 or so clones, with approximately 80% observed a single time. Input material: PBMCs. Source of these receptors: a woman in her twenties or thirties in good health and CMV-seropositive.

The chain joins TRBV9 to TRBJ2-4; TRBD2 aligns across 11 bases. V was pared by 6 bases and J by 1 base, with 9 bases of the junction left unmatched. The CDR3 loop spans 17 amino acids. Germline CDR1 is SGDLS and CDR2 is YYNGEE. The CDR3 loop reads CASNRVAGGPAKNIQYF. For the CDR3, the DNA is TGTGCCAGCAACCGAGTAGCGGGGGGGCCGGCCAAAAACATTCAGTACTTC.

The J gene is TRBJ2-1, the V gene TRBV2; 9 bases line up with TRBD1. V dropped 5 bases and J dropped 14; count of bases not matched to a gene: 7. This CDR3 region has 12 residues. Germline assignment: CDR1 SNHLY and CDR2 FYNNEI. In DNA, the CDR3 is TGTGCCAGCAGTACTATAACAGGGGGCAAGTTCTTC. It translates to CASSTITGGKFF.

The chain uses TRBV15 and TRBJ1-1; TRBD1 is a possible D gene (6 bases). Germline values: CDR1 LNHNV, CDR2 YYDKDF (reference sequence). CDR3 size: 12 residues. V was cut by 8 bases and J by 4 bases, with 11 bases left in between. The CDR3 DNA is TGTGCCACCGGGCGGGGGCCCACTGAAGCTTTCTTT. It yields the protein CATGRGPTEAFF.

The chain recombines TRBV4-2 with TRBJ2-1, with TRBD2 matching 16 bases. Germline lookup yields CDR1 LGHNA and CDR2 YNFKEQ. This CDR3 is built from 18 residues. The V segment lost 3 bases and the J segment 7 bases; nucleotides outside the gene matches: 9. CDR3 sequence: CASSQGPGLAGGWNEQFF. The CDR3 DNA reads TGTGCCAGCAGCCAGGGGCCGGGACTAGCGGGAGGGTGGAATGAGCAGTTCTTC.

This chain links TRBV27 with TRBJ1-2; TRBD1 aligns across 7 bases. Looked up from germline, CDR1 is MNHEY and CDR2 is SMNVEV (reference sequence). The V segment lost 3 bases and the J segment 5 bases; nucleotides outside the gene matches: 12. The CDR3 has 16 amino acids. In nucleotides, the CDR3 is TGTGCCAGCAGTTTTAAGGGGGCCCGCAATCTATATGGCTACACCTTC. It encodes CASSFKGARNLYGYTF.

The rearrangement uses TRBV5-1 and TRBJ2-1; 14 bases fit TRBD2. This CDR3 is 22 amino acids long. With V trimmed by 4 bases and J by 2 bases, 20 bases remained unmatched. Germline assignment: CDR1 SGHRS and CDR2 YFSETQ. The CDR3 DNA is TGCGCCAGCAGCCTATGGACAGAGGTATGGAGACTAGCGGGAGGGCCCTACAATGAGCAGTTCTTC. Translated, it gives CASSLWTEVWRLAGGPYNEQFF.

The gene calls are TRBV30 and TRBJ1-6; D ambiguous. V was trimmed by 8 bases and J by 8 bases, leaving 19 bases between them. Germline assignment: CDR1 GTSNPN and CDR2 SVGIG (reference sequence). The CDR3 runs 14 residues. CDR3 DNA: TGTGCCCGATGGAGGCTCCACGCGGATTCACCCCTCCACTTT. It translates to CARWRLHADSPLHF.

This clone was found once. The gene calls are TRBV19 and TRBJ1-2, with TRBD1 as a possible D gene (6 bases). The CDR3 loop spans 14 amino acids. The germline CDR1 and CDR2 sequences are LNHDA and SQIVND (reference sequence). V shed 2 bases and J shed 9 bases, with 16 bases lying between them. As DNA, the CDR3 is TGTGCCAGTAGTATAACTCCCAGGGGCGGAAGCTACACCTTC. It encodes CASSITPRGGSYTF.

The chain links TRBV7-9 to TRBJ2-7, with 8 positions matching TRBD2. The CDR3 covers 14 residues. Looked up from germline, CDR1 is SEHNR and CDR2 is FQNEAQ (reference sequence). Trimming took 1 base from V and 6 from J; bases not matched to a gene: 5. CDR3: CASSLEAGGSEQYF. The CDR3 DNA is TGTGCCAGCAGCTTAGAGGCGGGAGGTTCCGAGCAGTACTTC.

This clone has a single count. The chain couples TRBV13 to TRBJ2-1, with 8 bases matching TRBD2. Germline values: CDR1 PRHDT, CDR2 FYEKMQ (reference sequence). The J segment lost 3 bases and the V segment lost 5 bases, leaving 3 bases of the junction unmatched. The CDR3 sequence is 14 residues long. CDR3 nucleotides: TGTGCCAGCAGCGACACTAGCGGCTACAATGAGCAGTTCTTC. Translating it yields CASSDTSGYNEQFF. The full variable domain, in which reference TRBV13 and TRBJ2-1 provide the parts outside the CDR3, is AAGVIQSPRHLIKEKRETATLKCYPIPRHDTVYWYQQGPGQDPQFLISFYEKMQSDKGSIPDRFSAQQFSDYHSELNMSSLELGDSALYFCASSDTSGYNEQFFGPGTRLTVL.

The chain has TRBV27 and TRBJ1-2; no firm D call. V lost 0 bases and J 6 bases, leaving 14 bases between the germline ends. Germline CDR1 reads MNHEY; CDR2 reads SMNVEV (reference sequence). The CDR3 runs 15 residues. In DNA, the CDR3 is TGTGCCAGCAGTTTATCGACTCTGGCCTCGAATGGCTACACCTTC. Protein product: CASSLSTLASNGYTF.

The genes are TRBV28 and TRBJ1-1; no definite D call. Trimming pared 2 bases from V and 11 bases from J, leaving 18 bases between. The CDR3 has 14 amino acids. CDR1 and CDR2 from the germline V gene are MDHEN and SYDVKM. The CDR3 DNA reads as TGTGCCAGCAGTTTACGCGGTGAAGCCTTTAAGGCTTTCTTT. Protein sequence: CASSLRGEAFKAFF.

The rearrangement joins TRBV2 to TRBJ1-2; the D gene is possibly TRBD1 (6 bases). From germline, CDR1 is SNHLY and CDR2 FYNNEI. The CDR3 is 16 residues long. V lost 5 bases and J lost 5, with 21 bases in between. The CDR3 loop is CASSSPQGTLIYGYTF. CDR3 nucleotides: TGTGCCAGCAGTTCCCCACAGGGAACCCTAATTTATGGCTACACCTTC.

This CDR3 is CASKGAELFF. CDR3 nucleotide sequence: TGTGCCAGTAAGGGGGCCGAACTGTTTTTT. This chain joins TRBV19 and TRBJ1-4; 7 positions match TRBD1. Trimming removed 7 bases from V and 12 bases from J; junction bases left unmatched: 2. The CDR3 is 10 amino acids. In germline, CDR1 is LNHDA, CDR2 SQIVND (reference sequence).

The V and J genes are TRBV6-6 and TRBJ1-5, with D perhaps matching TRBD1 (6 bases). There are 14 residues in the CDR3. V gave up 2 bases and J gave up 7 bases, with 12 bases separating them. Germline lookup yields CDR1 MNHNY and CDR2 SVGAGI (reference sequence). The CDR3 DNA reads TGTGCCAGCAGTTACGAGGGGGTTAGGCAGCCCCAGCATTTT. Protein: CASSYEGVRQPQHF.

The V call is TRBV7-2, the J call TRBJ2-7, with 9 positions matching TRBD1. The CDR3 has 13 residues. The ends lost 5 bases at V and 3 bases at J; junction bases unmatched: 2. Germline CDR1 and CDR2: SGHTA and FQGNSA. In DNA form, the CDR3 reads TGTGCCAGCAGCCGGACAGGGGACTACGAGCAGTACTTC. This translates into CASSRTGDYEQYF.

V is TRBV28 and J is TRBJ2-7, with D possibly TRBD1 on 5 matching bases. Looked up from germline, CDR1 is MDHEN and CDR2 is SYDVKM. CDR3 size: 15 residues. V was cut by 3 bases and J by 2 bases, with 14 bases left in between. Here the CDR3 DNA reads TGTGCCAGCAGTTTGGGTGGCAGGGTCACCTACGAGCAGTACTTC. This sequence encodes CASSLGGRVTYEQYF.

The chain uses TRBV6-6 and TRBJ2-5, with 9 bases aligning to TRBD1. Looked up from germline, CDR1 is MNHNY and CDR2 is SVGAGI (reference sequence). The CDR3 totals 16 residues. J was trimmed by 5 bases and V by 2 bases; bases with no gene match: 9. In DNA form, the CDR3 reads TGTGCCAGCAGTTACACCTGGGACAGGGAGGGTGAGACCCAGTACTTC. Its translation is CASSYTWDREGETQYF.

This clone has more than one count but fewer than ten. V is TRBV7-9 and J is TRBJ1-4; no clear D gene. V was pared by 5 bases and J by 5 bases, with 24 bases between. The germline V gene has CDR1 SEHNR and CDR2 FQNEAQ (reference sequence). The CDR3 consists of 18 residues. In DNA, the CDR3 is TGTGCCAGCAGCCGCGGGGTTTTACGAGGGCAGGAAAATGAAAAACTGTTTTTT. This encodes CASSRGVLRGQENEKLFF.

The rearrangement links TRBV7-9 to TRBJ2-2, with D possibly TRBD1 on 6 matching bases. V shed 3 bases and J shed 4 bases, with 18 bases lying between them. Germline V CDR1 and CDR2: SEHNR, FQNEAQ (reference sequence). This CDR3 comprises 17 residues. The CDR3, as DNA: TGTGCCAGCAGCTTCCACCCCCTTCAGGGGAGCACCGGGGAGCTGTTTTTT. This encodes CASSFHPLQGSTGELFF.

V is TRBV11-2 and J is TRBJ2-1, with 13 bases lining up with TRBD2. Germline lookup yields CDR1 SGHAT and CDR2 FQNNGV. The length of the CDR3 is 16 residues. The ends lost 6 bases at V and 9 bases at J; junction bases unmatched: 11. CDR3 DNA sequence: TGTGCCAGCAGAAATACACTAGCGGGAGGGCCTTTTGAGCAGTTCTTC. This translates into CASRNTLAGGPFEQFF.

The V and J genes are TRBV6-4 and TRBJ2-7; the D gene is possibly TRBD2 (6 bases). CDR1 is MRHNA, CDR2 SNTAGT, per germline. V was pared by 8 bases and J by 1 base, with 21 bases between. CDR3 size: 16 residues. This CDR3 is CASRRGFGPESYEQYF. CDR3 sequence (DNA): TGTGCCAGCCGGAGGGGATTCGGCCCCGAATCCTACGAGCAGTACTTC.

V usage is TRBV6-6 and J usage is TRBJ2-3; 7 positions match TRBD1. Per the germline V gene, CDR1 is MNHNY and CDR2 is SVGAGI (reference sequence). The CDR3 length is 15 residues. J lost 1 base, V lost 7 bases, and 8 bases had no gene match. The CDR3 DNA is TGTGCCAGCATCCCACAGGGGTCAGGCACAGATACGCAGTATTTT. It is translated as CASIPQGSGTDTQYF.

The CDR3 is CASSEGGFSYEQYF. The CDR3 DNA reads TGCGCCAGCAGTGAGGGGGGCTTCTCCTACGAGCAGTACTTC. This chain connects TRBV10-2 to TRBJ2-7; D is possibly TRBD1 (6 bases). CDR1 is WSHSY and CDR2 is SAAADI in the germline V gene. Trimming took 2 bases from V and 0 from J, leaving 8 bases between them. This CDR3 spans 14 amino acids.

This clone showed up just once. This chain connects TRBV12-5 to TRBJ2-5; maybe TRBD1 (6 bases). The V end lost 6 bases, the J end lost 5 bases, and 28 bases lay between the germline ends. The CDR3 consists of 18 residues. The germline V gene has CDR1 LGHNT and CDR2 FRNRAP. The CDR3 sequence is CASGAGGWGLGVGETQYF. The DNA for the CDR3 is TGTGCTAGTGGGGCTGGTGGCTGGGGGCTAGGGGTAGGGGAGACCCAGTACTTC.

In its sample, this clone was seen once. The rearrangement uses TRBV19 and TRBJ2-2, with D possibly matching TRBD2 (7 bases). V dropped 6 bases and J dropped 6 bases, with 14 bases sitting between them. The CDR3 consists of 14 residues. CDR1 LNHDA and CDR2 SQIVND come from the germline V gene (reference sequence). The CDR3: CASRGGGLAGELFF. For the CDR3, the DNA is TGTGCCAGTAGAGGGGGGGGGCTCGCCGGGGAGCTGTTTTTT.

The chain uses TRBV5-8 and TRBJ1-2; 8 nucleotides agree with TRBD1. With V trimmed by 0 bases and J by 7 bases, 2 bases remained unmatched. The CDR3 totals 13 residues. Germline CDR1 reads SGHTS; CDR2 reads YDEGEE. CDR3 in DNA: TGTGCCAGCAGCTTGGAGGACAGGGCTGGCTACACCTTC. Protein sequence: CASSLEDRAGYTF. Variable domain in full (rest from reference TRBV5-8 and TRBJ1-2): EAGVTQSPTHLIKTRGQQATLRCSPISGHTSVYWYQQALGLGLQFLLWYDEGEERNRGNFPPRFSGRQFPNYSSELNVNALELEDSALYLCASSLEDRAGYTFGSGTRLTVV.

The CDR3 nucleotides read TGTGCCAGCAGCGTAGGGGGCCTAGGACAGTGGGGCCAGGGAGATACGCAGTATTTT. It yields the protein CASSVGGLGQWGQGDTQYF. V gene TRBV9 combines with J gene TRBJ2-3; D possibly corresponds to TRBD1 (6 bases). This CDR3 is 19 amino acids long. Germline V gene lookup returns CDR1 SGDLS and CDR2 YYNGEE. V lost 0 bases and J 5 bases, leaving 25 bases between the germline ends.